Below are 8 T cell receptor beta chains sequenced from a single sample in a study of naive and memory T cell subsets. The beta constant-region primer was an equimolar mix of two oligonucleotides covering TRBC1 and TRBC2. TCRdb re-derived calls from the UMI-ligation and nested PCR reads in MiXCR, one entry per CDR3 protein. The sample shows some 150,000 distinct CDR3 sequences, more than 15% of them seen only once. The sample was naive CD4+ T cells from blood. These receptors came from a human donor in good health.

The sample holds a few counts of this clonotype. The chain uses TRBV7-2 and TRBJ2-3; D not certain. CDR1 and CDR2 (germline): SGHTA, FQGNSA. The CDR3 has 14 amino acids. V was pared by 5 bases and J by 7 bases, with 16 bases between. The CDR3 spells CASSPQNLPYTQYF. The CDR3 DNA sequence: TGTGCCAGCAGCCCACAGAACCTACCTTATACGCAGTATTTT.

This clonotype has just a few counts. The V call is TRBV29-1, the J call TRBJ1-4; D perhaps matches TRBD1 (5 bases). CDR1 is SQVTM and CDR2 is ANQGSEA in the germline V gene. The CDR3 loop spans 12 amino acids. Trimming shortened V by 7 bases and J by 10 bases, and 16 bases separated the two germline ends. Written as DNA, the CDR3 is TGCAGCGAGCTAACGGGGACTGGAAAACTGTTTTTT. Amino acids: CSELTGTGKLFF.

This clonotype showed up just once. The V call is TRBV7-2, the J call TRBJ2-1, with TRBD2 matching over 8 bases. The germline V gene encodes CDR1 SGHTA and CDR2 FQGNSA. This CDR3 has 15 residues. The J segment lost 4 bases and the V segment lost 1 base, leaving 3 bases of the junction unmatched. CDR3 DNA: TGTGCCAGCAGCTTAGAGGCTAGCGGGTACAATGAGCAGTTCTTC. This gives the protein CASSLEASGYNEQFF. Filled out from reference TRBV7-2 and TRBJ2-1, the complete variable domain reads GAGVSQSPSNKVTEKGKDVELRCDPISGHTALYWYRQSLGQGLEFLIYFQGNSAPDKSGLPSDRFSAERTGGSVSTLTIQRTQQEDSAVYLCASSLEASGYNEQFFGPGTRLTVL.

This clonotype was detected a few times. This rearrangement joins TRBV6-5 to TRBJ1-2; unclear D gene. Trimming cost V 8 bases and J 5 bases, with 12 bases left between them. The CDR3 consists of 12 residues. Germline assignment: CDR1 MNHEY and CDR2 SVGAGI. CDR3 protein: CASRASSYGYTF. CDR3 sequence (DNA): TGTGCCAGCCGGGCCAGCTCATATGGCTACACCTTC.

The V gene is TRBV10-1, the J gene TRBJ2-5, with D unresolved. The CDR3 loop spans 12 amino acids. The germline CDR1 and CDR2 sequences are WNHNN and SYGVQD (reference sequence). Trimming took 5 bases from V and 5 from J, leaving 9 bases between them. The CDR3 reads CASSNLEETQYF. The CDR3 DNA reads TGCGCCAGCAGTAACTTAGAGGAGACCCAGTACTTC.

This clonotype was found a few times. The V and J genes are TRBV5-1 and TRBJ1-1; 10 bases agree with TRBD1. With V trimmed by 2 bases and J by 6 bases, 7 bases remained unmatched. Germline V gives CDR1 SGHRS, CDR2 YFSETQ. The CDR3 runs 15 residues. The CDR3 DNA reads as TGCGCCAGCAGCTTCTCCGGGACAGGGGATTCTGAAGCTTTCTTT. Its translation: CASSFSGTGDSEAFF.

This clonotype has a handful of counts. V gene TRBV10-3 combines with J gene TRBJ2-3; D remains ambiguous. V lost 9 bases and J lost 0, with 10 bases in between. Germline V CDR1 and CDR2: ENHRY, SYGVKD. The length of the CDR3 is 13 residues. The CDR3, as DNA: TGTGCCATTCGCGGTCTGAGCACAGATACGCAGTATTTT. It codes for CAIRGLSTDTQYF.

This clonotype was observed a handful of times. In DNA form, the CDR3 reads TGTGCCAGCAGTGATCAGGGCTTTTCCACAGATACGCAGTATTTT. Translating gives CASSDQGFSTDTQYF. V usage is TRBV2 and J usage is TRBJ2-3; the D gene is possibly TRBD1 (5 bases). Trimming stripped 3 bases from V and 2 bases from J, with 12 bases between. Germline V gives CDR1 SNHLY, CDR2 FYNNEI. This CDR3 has 15 residues.